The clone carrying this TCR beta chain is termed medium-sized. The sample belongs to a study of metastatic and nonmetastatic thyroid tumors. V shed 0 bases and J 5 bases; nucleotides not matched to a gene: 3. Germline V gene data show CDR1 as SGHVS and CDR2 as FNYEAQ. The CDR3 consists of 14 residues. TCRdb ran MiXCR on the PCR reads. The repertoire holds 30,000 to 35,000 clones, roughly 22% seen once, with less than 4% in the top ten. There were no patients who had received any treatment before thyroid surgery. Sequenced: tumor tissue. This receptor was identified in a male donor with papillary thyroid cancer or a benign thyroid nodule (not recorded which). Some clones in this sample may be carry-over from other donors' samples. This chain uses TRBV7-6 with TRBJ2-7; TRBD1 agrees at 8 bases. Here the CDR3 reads CASSLAGQAHEQYF. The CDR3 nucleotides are TGTGCCAGCAGCTTAGCGGGACAGGCCCACGAGCAGTACTTC.